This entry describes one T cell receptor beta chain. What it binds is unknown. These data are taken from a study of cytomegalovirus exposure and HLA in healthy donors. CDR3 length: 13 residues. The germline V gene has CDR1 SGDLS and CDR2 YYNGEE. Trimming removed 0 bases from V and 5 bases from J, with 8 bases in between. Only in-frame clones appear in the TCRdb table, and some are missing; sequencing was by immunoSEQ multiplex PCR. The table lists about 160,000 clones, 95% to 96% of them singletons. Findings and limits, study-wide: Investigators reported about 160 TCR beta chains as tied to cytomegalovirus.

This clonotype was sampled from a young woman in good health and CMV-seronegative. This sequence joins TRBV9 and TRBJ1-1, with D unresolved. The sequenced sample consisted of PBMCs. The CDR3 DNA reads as TGTGCCAGCAGCGTAGTCTCGGGGACTGAAGCTTTCTTT. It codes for CASSVVSGTEAFF.